Shown below are 7 T cell receptor beta chains from a single sample sequenced in a study of beta chain features in type 1 diabetes. Investigators reverse transcribed all isolated RNA, so they sequenced expressed TCRB transcripts. Repertoires were generated with immunoSEQ multiplex PCR, while TCRdb's copy carries only in-frame clones and drops some. This sample carries 150,000 to 160,000 clones, roughly 11% of them seen once, and the ten largest clones take roughly 2%. What was sequenced was central memory CD4+ T cells from blood. These receptor sequences come from a young man in good health.

A few counts support this clone. J is TRBJ1-5 and V is TRBV6-6, with 7 positions matching TRBD1. Germline V gene data show CDR1 as MNHNY and CDR2 as SVGAGI (reference sequence). V lost 6 bases to trimming and J lost 2 bases; unmatched junction nucleotides: 10. The CDR3 is made up of 16 amino acids. CDR3 loop: CASSYVRGQGNQPQHF. DNA for the CDR3: TGTGCCAGCAGCTACGTGAGGGGGCAGGGCAATCAGCCCCAGCATTTT.

The gene calls are TRBV11-2 and TRBJ2-7, with D unresolved. The germline V and J ends were trimmed by 5 bases and 7 bases, with 15 bases remaining between them. The CDR3 is 13 amino acids. In germline, CDR1 is SGHAT, CDR2 FQNNGV. CDR3 coding DNA: TGTGCCAGCAGCCCTGCGAACCTATGGGAGCAGTACTTC. Translating it yields CASSPANLWEQYF.

This clone has only a few counts. Other nucleotide sequences in the sample specify the same CDR3. The chain is built from TRBV7-2 and TRBJ2-5; D perhaps matches TRBD1 (7 bases). This CDR3 comprises 14 residues. V gave up 3 bases and J gave up 2 bases, with 10 bases separating them. Germline lookup yields CDR1 SGHTA and CDR2 FQGNSA. In DNA, the CDR3 is TGTGCCAGCAGCTTGGCAGGGGGGCAAGAGACCCAGTACTTC. It translates to CASSLAGGQETQYF.

The rearrangement links TRBV28 to TRBJ2-3; D is possibly TRBD2 (6 bases). There are 12 residues in the CDR3. Germline lookup yields CDR1 MDHEN and CDR2 SYDVKM. V shed 7 bases and J shed 14 bases, with 19 bases lying between them. The CDR3 region is CASTGTSLSRYF. CDR3 nucleotide sequence: TGTGCCAGCACCGGGACTTCCCTTTCCCGGTATTTT.

This chain connects TRBV20-1 to TRBJ2-7, with D possibly matching TRBD1 (5 bases). The CDR3 covers 11 residues. Germline V CDR1 and CDR2: DFQATT, SNEGSKA (reference sequence). Trimming took off 3 bases at V and 3 bases at J, with 6 bases between the two ends. The DNA for the CDR3 is TGCAGTGCTAGCAGGGACTACGAGCAGTACTTC. As protein: CSASRDYEQYF.

This clone has more than one count but fewer than ten. J is TRBJ1-1 and V is TRBV4-3; the match to TRBD1 covers 7 bases. The CDR3 consists of 14 residues. Germline V gives CDR1 LGHNA, CDR2 YSLEER. Germline trimming cut 1 base from V and 1 base from J; bases unmatched to any gene: 0. The CDR3 region is CASSQGDRNTEAFF. CDR3 nucleotides: TGCGCCAGCAGCCAAGGGGACAGGAACACTGAAGCTTTCTTT.

In this sample, this clone turned up a few times. The V gene is TRBV7-8, the J gene TRBJ2-5; no clear D. V was pared by 1 base and J by 7 bases, with 4 bases between. This CDR3 is 11 amino acids long. CDR1 is SGHVS, CDR2 FQNEAQ, per germline. The CDR3 protein is CASSLEGTQYF. In nucleotides, the CDR3 is TGTGCCAGCAGCTTAGAAGGGACCCAGTACTTC.